These 21 T cell receptor beta chains share one sample of origin, sequenced in a study of cytomegalovirus exposure and HLA in healthy donors. Amplification used 60 Vbeta primers and 13 Jbeta primers. Using immunoSEQ multiplex PCR, the repertoire was profiled, and TCRdb retains in-frame clones only, with some absent. The sample yields around 190,000 clones, about four fifths seen once. Sequencing used PBMCs. Source of these receptors: a female donor in good health and CMV-seronegative.

The J gene is TRBJ2-2, the V gene TRBV11-2; 10 bases map to TRBD2. The germline CDR1 and CDR2 sequences are SGHAT and FQNNGV. V shed 2 bases, J shed 4 bases, and the junction held 7 bases outside the gene matches. The CDR3 loop spans 17 amino acids. CDR3 protein: CASSLLVGTSATGELFF. CDR3 DNA sequence: TGTGCCAGCAGCTTATTGGTTGGGACTAGCGCCACCGGGGAGCTGTTTTTT. Full variable domain (outside the CDR3, taken from reference TRBV11-2 and TRBJ2-2): EAGVAQSPRYKIIEKRQSVAFWCNPISGHATLYWYQQILGQGPKLLIQFQNNGVVDDSQLPKDRFSAERLKGVDSTLKIQPAKLEDSAVYLCASSLLVGTSATGELFFGEGSRLTVL.

The rearrangement uses TRBV5-6 and TRBJ1-1, with 9 bases matching TRBD1. The CDR3 is 14 residues long. The germline V gene encodes CDR1 SGHDT and CDR2 YYEEEE. The ends lost 2 bases at V and 4 bases at J; junction bases unmatched: 3. The CDR3 coding sequence is TGTGCCAGCAGCTTCCGGGACAGGGTCACTGAAGCTTTCTTT. Translation gives CASSFRDRVTEAFF.

This clone came up a few times. The chain has TRBV27 and TRBJ1-1, with D tentatively TRBD1 (6 bases). Trimming cost V 8 bases and J 5 bases, with 21 bases left between them. The CDR3 covers 15 residues. Germline V gene sequence: CDR1 MNHEY, CDR2 SMNVEV (reference sequence). Here the CDR3 reads CASLLRPGVGTEAFF. The CDR3 DNA follows: TGTGCCAGCTTACTGCGGCCAGGGGTAGGGACTGAAGCTTTCTTT.

This clone has a handful of counts. The chain joins TRBV9 to TRBJ2-3, with TRBD2 matching over 12 bases. Germline CDR1 SGDLS, CDR2 YYNGEE. V was pared by 0 bases and J by 4 bases, with 3 bases of the junction left unmatched. This CDR3 comprises 16 residues. The CDR3 DNA reads as TGTGCCAGCAGCGTAGCTCCTAGCGGGGGGGCAGATACGCAGTATTTT. Translating gives CASSVAPSGGADTQYF.

The J gene is TRBJ2-1, the V gene TRBV6-5, with 12 bases that match TRBD1. The germline CDR1 and CDR2 sequences are MNHEY and SVGAGI. This CDR3 contains 15 residues. J gave up 9 bases and V 0 bases, and 3 bases lay outside the gene matches. CDR3 amino acids: CASSYSGTGGLEQFF. The CDR3 DNA is TGTGCCAGCAGTTACTCCGGGACAGGGGGCCTTGAGCAGTTCTTC.

V is TRBV27 and J is TRBJ2-7, with a possible D match to TRBD2 (5 bases). The germline gives CDR1 MNHEY, CDR2 SMNVEV (reference sequence). With 2 bases removed from V and 3 bases from J, the gap between germline ends came to 8 bases. The CDR3 totals 13 residues. The CDR3, as DNA: TGTGCCAGCAGTTTACAGGAGGACTACGAGCAGTACTTC. Protein product: CASSLQEDYEQYF.

V gene TRBV29-1 combines with J gene TRBJ2-5; D is possibly TRBD1 (5 bases). The CDR3 contains 12 residues. CDR1 and CDR2 (germline): SQVTM, ANQGSEA. V shed 4 bases and J shed 3 bases, with 9 bases lying between them. The CDR3 coding sequence is TGCAGCGTTGTGGGGCTAGAAGAGACCCAGTACTTC. This gives the protein CSVVGLEETQYF.

The CDR3 here is CASSFSTGGVSGSPLHF. DNA of the CDR3: TGCGCCAGCAGCTTTTCGACAGGGGGCGTCTCTGGTTCACCCCTCCACTTT. This chain joins TRBV5-1 and TRBJ1-6, with TRBD1 identical over 10 bases. In germline, CDR1 is SGHRS, CDR2 YFSETQ. V lost 2 bases and J lost 9; bases outside the gene matches: 11. This CDR3 has 17 residues.

The chain has TRBV2 and TRBJ2-1, with TRBD1 matching over 9 bases. Unmatched junction bases numbered 13, after V lost 7 bases and J lost 6 bases. The CDR3 is 16 residues long. Germline assignment: CDR1 SNHLY and CDR2 FYNNEI. CDR3: CASIDSRDRARNEQFF. In DNA, the CDR3 is TGTGCCAGCATCGACTCCCGGGACAGGGCACGCAATGAGCAGTTCTTC.

The chain is built from TRBV27 and TRBJ2-1; 10 nucleotides align to TRBD2. CDR3 length equals 16 residues. Germline V gives CDR1 MNHEY, CDR2 SMNVEV (reference sequence). V was pared by 2 bases and J by 8 bases, with 9 bases of the junction left unmatched. CDR3 sequence: CASSLEASGRRDEQFF. The CDR3 nucleotides are TGTGCCAGCAGTTTAGAGGCTAGCGGGAGACGCGATGAGCAGTTCTTC.

This rearrangement joins TRBV29-1 to TRBJ2-1, with TRBD1 matching over 8 bases. The germline CDR1 and CDR2 sequences are SQVTM and ANQGSEA. The V and J ends lost 7 bases and 9 bases, in that order; junction bases with no gene match: 11. The CDR3 has 13 amino acids. CDR3 coding DNA: TGCAGCGGGGGAACAGGGGGGAACTCTGAGCAGTTCTTC. Protein: CSGGTGGNSEQFF.

This clone was seen a single time. The chain uses TRBV6-5 and TRBJ1-6; tentative D call: TRBD1 (5 bases). Germline V gene lookup returns CDR1 MNHEY and CDR2 SVGAGI. The CDR3 length is 15 residues. Between the trimmed V and J ends, which lost 6 bases and 7 bases, there was a span of 16 bases. The CDR3 bases are TGTGCCAGCAGCCGCGGGGGAGGGGAGAATTCACCCCTCCACTTT. Translation: CASSRGGGENSPLHF.

There are a few counts of this clone. The chain is built from TRBV28 and TRBJ1-2; 12 positions agree with TRBD1. This CDR3 is built from 14 residues. V was clipped by 6 bases and J by 10 bases; unmatched bases: 9. CDR1 and CDR2 (germline): MDHEN, SYDVKM. The CDR3 DNA reads as TGTGCCAGCAGGCCCGAGGGGACAGGGGGCGACTACACCTTC. Encoded protein: CASRPEGTGGDYTF.

The V gene is TRBV29-1, the J gene TRBJ2-1; tentatively, D is TRBD1 (8 bases). CDR3 length: 19 residues. V lost 6 bases to trimming and J lost 2 bases, with 29 bases between them. Germline-derived CDR1 and CDR2 are SQVTM and ANQGSEA. The CDR3 DNA reads as TGCAGCGTCCTGGGGCGGGGGCAGGGGGCGGGGGCCCCCTACAATGAGCAGTTCTTC. It yields the protein CSVLGRGQGAGAPYNEQFF.

This clone was seen a single time. V and J are TRBV5-1 and TRBJ2-1, with TRBD2 matching over 12 bases. V trimming: 4 bases; J trimming: 5 bases; junction bases outside the gene matches: 7. CDR1 and CDR2 from the germline V gene are SGHRS and YFSETQ. The CDR3 runs 16 residues. In DNA, the CDR3 is TGCGCCAGCAGCCCCCTAGCGGGAGGGGTCAACAATGAGCAGTTCTTC. It codes for CASSPLAGGVNNEQFF.

The table lists this clone with a few counts. The chain combines TRBV29-1 with TRBJ2-3; weak D call: TRBD2 (6 bases). V gave up 6 bases and J gave up 5 bases, with 15 bases separating them. CDR3 length: 13 residues. From germline, CDR1 is SQVTM and CDR2 ANQGSEA. The CDR3 spells CSVSGGQGDTQYF. DNA for the CDR3: TGCAGCGTCTCCGGGGGTCAGGGAGATACGCAGTATTTT.

The chain uses TRBV6-1 and TRBJ1-1; D gene ambiguous. Per the germline V gene, CDR1 is MNHNS and CDR2 is SASEGT. The length of the CDR3 is 14 residues. Deletions cut 4 bases from V and 3 bases from J, with 12 bases between. The DNA for the CDR3 is TGTGCCAGCAGTGCCAGCATACGGGACACTGAAGCTTTCTTT. Translation: CASSASIRDTEAFF.

The chain combines TRBV4-2 with TRBJ2-7; unclear D gene. The CDR3 runs 13 residues. V was shortened by 0 bases and J by 3 bases, with 6 bases between the two germline ends. Per germline, CDR1 LGHNA and CDR2 YNFKEQ. CDR3 DNA: TGTGCCAGCAGCCAAGAGGTCAGCTACGAGCAGTACTTC. It translates to CASSQEVSYEQYF.

This chain connects TRBV2 to TRBJ2-5, with D perhaps matching TRBD1 (6 bases). V lost 3 bases and J 3 bases, leaving 8 bases between the germline ends. Germline V gene lookup returns CDR1 SNHLY and CDR2 FYNNEI. The CDR3 contains 13 residues. CDR3 nucleotides: TGTGCCAGCAGTGACAGGGGAAAAGAGACCCAGTACTTC. Protein sequence: CASSDRGKETQYF. The whole variable domain, filled in from reference TRBV2 and TRBJ2-5, reads EPEVTQTPSHQVTQMGQEVILRCVPISNHLYFYWYRQILGQKVEFLVSFYNNEISEKSEIFDDQFSVERPDGSNFTLKIRSTKLEDSAMYFCASSDRGKETQYFGPGTRLLVL.

The chain has TRBV7-8 and TRBJ2-7, with 9 bases lining up with TRBD2. Germline CDR1 and CDR2: SGHVS and FQNEAQ. CDR3 size: 14 residues. V lost 2 bases and J lost 3; bases outside the gene matches: 2. The CDR3 bases are TGTGCCAGCAGCTTATCGCGGGGGGGCTACGAGCAGTACTTC. Protein sequence: CASSLSRGGYEQYF.

The chain combines TRBV19 with TRBJ2-7, with TRBD1 matching 9 bases. CDR3 length: 13 residues. The junction had 5 bases not matched to a gene; V was cut back by 5 bases and J by 6 bases. The V gene's germline CDR1 is LNHDA and CDR2 SQIVND (reference sequence). The CDR3 here is CASSPGQGVEQYF. CDR3 coding DNA: TGTGCCAGTAGTCCGGGACAGGGCGTCGAGCAGTACTTC.